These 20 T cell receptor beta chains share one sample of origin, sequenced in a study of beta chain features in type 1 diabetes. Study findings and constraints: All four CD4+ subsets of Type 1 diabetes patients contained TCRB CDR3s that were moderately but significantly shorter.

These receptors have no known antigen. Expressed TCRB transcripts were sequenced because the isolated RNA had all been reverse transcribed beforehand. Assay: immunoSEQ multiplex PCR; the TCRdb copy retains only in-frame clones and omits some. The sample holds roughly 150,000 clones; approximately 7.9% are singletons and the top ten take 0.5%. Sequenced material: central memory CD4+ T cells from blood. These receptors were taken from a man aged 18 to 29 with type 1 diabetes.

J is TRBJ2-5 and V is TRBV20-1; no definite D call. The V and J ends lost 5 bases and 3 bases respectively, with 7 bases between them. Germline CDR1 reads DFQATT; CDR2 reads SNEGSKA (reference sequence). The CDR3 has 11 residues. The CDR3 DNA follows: TGCAGTGCTGATCGGGAAGAGACCCAGTACTTC. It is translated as CSADREETQYF.

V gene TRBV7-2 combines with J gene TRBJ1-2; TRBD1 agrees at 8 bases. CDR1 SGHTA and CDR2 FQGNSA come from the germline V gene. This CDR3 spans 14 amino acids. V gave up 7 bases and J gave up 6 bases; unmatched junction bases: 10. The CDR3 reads CASTHRDRSHGYTF. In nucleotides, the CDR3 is TGTGCCAGCACCCACCGGGACAGGTCGCATGGCTACACCTTC. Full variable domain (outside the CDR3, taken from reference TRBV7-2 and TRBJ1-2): GAGVSQSPSNKVTEKGKDVELRCDPISGHTALYWYRQSLGQGLEFLIYFQGNSAPDKSGLPSDRFSAERTGGSVSTLTIQRTQQEDSAVYLCASTHRDRSHGYTFGSGTRLTVV.

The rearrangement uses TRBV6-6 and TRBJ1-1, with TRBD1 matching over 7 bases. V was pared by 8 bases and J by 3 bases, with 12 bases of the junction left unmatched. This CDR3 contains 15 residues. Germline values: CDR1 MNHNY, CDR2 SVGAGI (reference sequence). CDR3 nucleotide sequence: TGTGCCAGCTTTGTGAGGGGGCGCGGCGACACTGAAGCTTTCTTT. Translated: CASFVRGRGDTEAFF.

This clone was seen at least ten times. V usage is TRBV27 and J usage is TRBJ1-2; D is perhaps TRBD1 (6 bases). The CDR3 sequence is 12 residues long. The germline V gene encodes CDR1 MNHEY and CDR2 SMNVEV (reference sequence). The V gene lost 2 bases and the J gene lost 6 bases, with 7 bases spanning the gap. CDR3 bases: TGTGCCAGCAGTTTAGCAGGGGATGGCTACACCTTC. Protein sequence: CASSLAGDGYTF.

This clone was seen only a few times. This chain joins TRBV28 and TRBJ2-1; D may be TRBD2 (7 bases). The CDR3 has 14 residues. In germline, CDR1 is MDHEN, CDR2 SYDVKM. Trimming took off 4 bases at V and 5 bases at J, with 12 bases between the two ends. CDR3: CASSWGGPHNEQFF. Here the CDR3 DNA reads TGTGCCAGCAGTTGGGGGGGGCCCCACAATGAGCAGTTCTTC.

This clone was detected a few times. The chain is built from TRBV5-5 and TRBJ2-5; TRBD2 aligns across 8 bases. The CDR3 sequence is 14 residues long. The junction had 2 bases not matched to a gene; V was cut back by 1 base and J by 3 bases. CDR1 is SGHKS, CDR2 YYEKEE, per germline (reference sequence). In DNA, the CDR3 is TGTGCCAGCAGCTTGTCGCGGGGGGAAGAGACCCAGTACTTC. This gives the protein CASSLSRGEETQYF.

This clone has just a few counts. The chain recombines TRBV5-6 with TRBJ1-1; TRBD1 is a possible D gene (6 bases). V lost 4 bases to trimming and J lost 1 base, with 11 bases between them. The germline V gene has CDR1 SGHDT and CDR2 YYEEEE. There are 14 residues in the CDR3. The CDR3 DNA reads TGTGCCAGCAGCCGCGGGGGCCCGAACACTGAAGCTTTCTTT. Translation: CASSRGGPNTEAFF.

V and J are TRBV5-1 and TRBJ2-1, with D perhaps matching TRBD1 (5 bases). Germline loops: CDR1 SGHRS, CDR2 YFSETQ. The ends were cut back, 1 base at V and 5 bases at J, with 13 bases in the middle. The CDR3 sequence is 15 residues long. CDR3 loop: CASSLPRSDNNEQFF. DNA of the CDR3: TGCGCCAGCAGCTTGCCCCGTTCGGACAACAATGAGCAGTTCTTC.

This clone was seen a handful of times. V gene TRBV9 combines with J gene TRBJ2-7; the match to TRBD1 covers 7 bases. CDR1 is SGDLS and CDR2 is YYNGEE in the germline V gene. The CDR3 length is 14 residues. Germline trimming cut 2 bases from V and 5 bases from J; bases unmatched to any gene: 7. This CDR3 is CASSVTGTDNEQYF. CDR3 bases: TGTGCCAGCAGCGTTACCGGGACAGATAACGAGCAGTACTTC.

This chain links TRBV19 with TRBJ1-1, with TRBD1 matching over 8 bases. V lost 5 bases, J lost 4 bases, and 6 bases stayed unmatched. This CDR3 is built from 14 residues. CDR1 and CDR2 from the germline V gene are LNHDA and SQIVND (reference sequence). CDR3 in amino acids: CASSETGGSTEAFF. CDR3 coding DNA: TGTGCCAGTAGTGAAACAGGGGGATCCACTGAAGCTTTCTTT.

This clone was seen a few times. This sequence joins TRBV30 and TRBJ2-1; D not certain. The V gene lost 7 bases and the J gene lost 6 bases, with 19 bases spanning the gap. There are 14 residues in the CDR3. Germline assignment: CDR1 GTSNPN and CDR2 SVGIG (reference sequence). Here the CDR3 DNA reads TGTGCCTCCGAAGATAAAGGAACGGGCAATGAGCAGTTCTTC. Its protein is CASEDKGTGNEQFF.

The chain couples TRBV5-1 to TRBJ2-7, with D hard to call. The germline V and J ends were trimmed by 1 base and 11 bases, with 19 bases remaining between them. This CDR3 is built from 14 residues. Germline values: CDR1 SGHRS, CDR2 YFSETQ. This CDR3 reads CASSLNGQVGFKYF. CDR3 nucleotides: TGCGCCAGCAGCTTGAATGGCCAGGTCGGTTTCAAGTACTTC.

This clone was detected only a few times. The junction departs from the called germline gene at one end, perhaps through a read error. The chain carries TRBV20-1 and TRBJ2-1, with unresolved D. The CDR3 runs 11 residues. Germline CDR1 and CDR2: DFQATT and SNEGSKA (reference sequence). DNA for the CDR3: TGCAGTGTTAGAAGACGGGATGAGCAGTTCTTC. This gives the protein CSVRRRDEQFF.

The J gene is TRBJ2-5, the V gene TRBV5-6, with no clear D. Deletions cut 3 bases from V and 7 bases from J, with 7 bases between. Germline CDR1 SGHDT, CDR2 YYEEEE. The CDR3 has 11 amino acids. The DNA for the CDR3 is TGTGCCAGCAGCTACCTAGGGACCCAGTACTTC. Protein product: CASSYLGTQYF.

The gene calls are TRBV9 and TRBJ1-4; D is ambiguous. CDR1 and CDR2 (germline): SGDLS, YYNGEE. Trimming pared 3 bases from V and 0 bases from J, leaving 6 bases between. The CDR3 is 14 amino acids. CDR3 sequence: CASSATATNEKLFF. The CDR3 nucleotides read TGTGCCAGCAGCGCGACTGCAACTAATGAAAAACTGTTTTTT.

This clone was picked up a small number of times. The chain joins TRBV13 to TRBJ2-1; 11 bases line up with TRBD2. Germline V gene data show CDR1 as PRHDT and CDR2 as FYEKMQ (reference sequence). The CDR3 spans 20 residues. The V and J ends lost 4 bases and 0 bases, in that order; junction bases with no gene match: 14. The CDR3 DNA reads TGTGCCAGCAGCTCTATTCCTGCTAGCGGGAGGCCGAGCTCCTACAATGAGCAGTTCTTC. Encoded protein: CASSSIPASGRPSSYNEQFF.

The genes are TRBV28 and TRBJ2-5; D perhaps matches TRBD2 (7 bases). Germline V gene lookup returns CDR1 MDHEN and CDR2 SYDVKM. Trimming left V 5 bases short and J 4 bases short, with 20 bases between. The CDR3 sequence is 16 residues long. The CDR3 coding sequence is TGTGCCAGCAGTACTACCCGTCGGGGGGCCGGAGAGACCCAGTACTTC. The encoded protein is CASSTTRRGAGETQYF.

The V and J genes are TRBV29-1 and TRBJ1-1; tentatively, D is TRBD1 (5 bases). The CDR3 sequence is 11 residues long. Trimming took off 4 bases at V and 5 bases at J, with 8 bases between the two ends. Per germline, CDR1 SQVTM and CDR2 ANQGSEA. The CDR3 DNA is TGCAGCGTTGCACGGGGGACTGAAGCTTTCTTT. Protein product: CSVARGTEAFF.

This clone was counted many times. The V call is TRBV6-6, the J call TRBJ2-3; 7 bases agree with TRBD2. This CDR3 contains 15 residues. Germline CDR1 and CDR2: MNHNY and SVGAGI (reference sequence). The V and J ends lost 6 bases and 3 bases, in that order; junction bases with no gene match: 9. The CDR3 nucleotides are TGTGCCAGCAGATCCCCGGGGGGAGTTACAGATACGCAGTATTTT. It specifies CASRSPGGVTDTQYF.

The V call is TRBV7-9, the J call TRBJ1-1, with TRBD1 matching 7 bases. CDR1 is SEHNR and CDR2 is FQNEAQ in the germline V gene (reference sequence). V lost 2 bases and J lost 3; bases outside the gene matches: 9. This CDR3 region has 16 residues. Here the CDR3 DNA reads TGTGCCAGCAGCTTAACTTGGGACAGACTCTACACTGAAGCTTTCTTT. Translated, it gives CASSLTWDRLYTEAFF.